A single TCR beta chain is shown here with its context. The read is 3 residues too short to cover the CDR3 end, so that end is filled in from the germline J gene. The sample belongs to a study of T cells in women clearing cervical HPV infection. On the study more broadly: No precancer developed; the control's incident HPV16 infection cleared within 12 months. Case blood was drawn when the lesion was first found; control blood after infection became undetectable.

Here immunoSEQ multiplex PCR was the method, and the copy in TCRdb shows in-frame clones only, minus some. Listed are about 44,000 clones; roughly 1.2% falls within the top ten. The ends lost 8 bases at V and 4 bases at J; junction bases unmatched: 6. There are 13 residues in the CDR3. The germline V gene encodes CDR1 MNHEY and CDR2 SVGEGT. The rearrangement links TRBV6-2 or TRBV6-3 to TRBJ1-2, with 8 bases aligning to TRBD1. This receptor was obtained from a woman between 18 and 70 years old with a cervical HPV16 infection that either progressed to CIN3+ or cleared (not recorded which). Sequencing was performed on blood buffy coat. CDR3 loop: CASGRGTGYGYTF. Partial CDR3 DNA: TGTGCCAGCGGGAGAGGGACAGGCTATGGC.